A selection of T cell receptor beta chains follows, all from one sample in a study of blood T cell repertoires in COVID-19. Only in-frame clones appear in the TCRdb table, and some are missing; sequencing was by immunoSEQ multiplex PCR. Of 280,000 or so clones listed, approximately 90% are singletons. Sequenced: PBMCs or T cells enriched from blood (not recorded which). The receptors stem from a woman aged 40-49 years who had recovered from COVID-19. The CDR3 runs from the conserved cysteine through the conserved F or W. A D gene is named only where the DNA matches it firmly. A row's size may be missing; if present it is once, few, many or a size class.

cdr3_length: 15; clone_size: few; v_call: TRBV7-2; j_call: TRBJ2-1; d_call: TRBD2; cdr3_aa: CASSQSGRANNEQFF; cdr3_nt: TGTGCCAGCAGCCAGAGCGGGAGGGCGAACAATGAGCAGTTCTTC
cdr3_length: 16; clone_size: NA; v_call: TRBV5-1; j_call: TRBJ2-1; d_call: TRBD2; cdr3_aa: CASSLGLAGGYNEQFF; cdr3_nt: TGCGCCAGCAGCTTGGGACTAGCGGGAGGGTACAATGAGCAGTTCTTC
cdr3_length: 17; clone_size: NA; v_call: TRBV18; j_call: TRBJ2-7; d_call: TRBD2; cdr3_aa: CASSPREKRGSSYEQYF; cdr3_nt: TGTGCCAGCTCACCACGGGAAAAGCGGGGTAGCTCCTACGAGCAGTACTTC
cdr3_length: 18; clone_size: NA; v_call: TRBV14; j_call: TRBJ1-1; d_call: NA; cdr3_aa: CASSQGGKGQGSNTEAFF; cdr3_nt: TGTGCCAGCAGCCAAGGGGGTAAGGGTCAGGGTTCAAACACTGAAGCTTTCTTT
cdr3_length: 17; clone_size: NA; v_call: TRBV19; j_call: TRBJ2-2; d_call: NA; cdr3_aa: CASSIRNSRSNTGELFF; cdr3_nt: TGTGCCAGTAGTATTCGGAACAGTCGAAGTAACACCGGGGAGCTGTTTTTT
cdr3_length: 15; clone_size: NA; v_call: TRBV10-1; j_call: TRBJ2-1; d_call: TRBD2; cdr3_aa: CASSSGTSGYNEQFF; cdr3_nt: TGCGCCAGCAGTTCGGGGACTAGCGGGTACAATGAGCAGTTCTTC
cdr3_length: 18; clone_size: once; v_call: TRBV7-7; j_call: TRBJ1-2; d_call: NA; cdr3_aa: CASSLFTNGGPGDYGYTF; cdr3_nt: TGTGCTAGCAGCTTATTTACGAATGGGGGACCGGGGGACTATGGCTACACCTTC
cdr3_length: 13; clone_size: NA; v_call: TRBV7-9; j_call: TRBJ2-7; d_call: TRBD1; cdr3_aa: CASRGQGDYEQYF; cdr3_nt: TGTGCCAGCAGGGGACAGGGTGACTACGAGCAGTACTTC
cdr3_length: 14; clone_size: NA; v_call: TRBV6-5; j_call: TRBJ1-5; d_call: NA; cdr3_aa: CASSTTGLHQPQHF; cdr3_nt: TGTGCCAGCAGTACGACGGGACTCCATCAGCCCCAGCATTTT
cdr3_length: 16; clone_size: NA; v_call: TRBV7-9; j_call: TRBJ2-3; d_call: TRBD2; cdr3_aa: CASSPRTSEGLDTQYF; cdr3_nt: TGTGCCAGCAGCCCCCGGACTAGCGAGGGTTTGGATACGCAGTATTTT
cdr3_length: 15; clone_size: NA; v_call: TRBV20-1; j_call: TRBJ1-5; d_call: NA; cdr3_aa: CSASSGPRSNQPQHF; cdr3_nt: TGCAGTGCTAGTTCAGGGCCCCGGAGCAATCAGCCCCAGCATTTT
cdr3_length: 15; clone_size: NA; v_call: TRBV13; j_call: TRBJ2-7; d_call: NA; cdr3_aa: CASSLGTGTPYEQYF; cdr3_nt: TGTGCCAGCAGCTTAGGTACAGGGACCCCTTACGAGCAGTACTTC
cdr3_length: 13; clone_size: NA; v_call: TRBV28; j_call: TRBJ1-2; d_call: NA; cdr3_aa: CASTQQGLNGYTF; cdr3_nt: TGTGCCAGCACTCAACAGGGTCTCAATGGCTACACCTTC
cdr3_length: 17; clone_size: NA; v_call: TRBV25-1; j_call: TRBJ2-1; d_call: TRBD2; cdr3_aa: CASISPASGKVRNEQFF; cdr3_nt: TGTGCCAGCATCTCTCCGGCTAGCGGGAAGGTAAGAAATGAGCAGTTCTTC
cdr3_length: 16; clone_size: NA; v_call: TRBV11-2; j_call: TRBJ1-1; d_call: NA; cdr3_aa: CASSLGRGGQNTEAFF; cdr3_nt: TGTGCCAGCAGCTTAGGGAGAGGGGGACAGAACACTGAAGCTTTCTTT
cdr3_length: 17; clone_size: NA; v_call: TRBV18; j_call: TRBJ2-3; d_call: TRBD2; cdr3_aa: CASSPLPFAGGTDTQYF; cdr3_nt: TGTGCCAGCTCACCACTCCCCTTTGCGGGAGGGACAGATACGCAGTATTTT
cdr3_length: 14; clone_size: NA; v_call: TRBV18; j_call: TRBJ2-3; d_call: NA; cdr3_aa: CASSQGWGTDTQYF; cdr3_nt: TGTGCCAGCTCACAGGGGTGGGGCACAGATACGCAGTATTTT
cdr3_length: 17; clone_size: NA; v_call: TRBV19; j_call: TRBJ2-1; d_call: NA; cdr3_aa: CASTNRGQGTRGNEQFF; cdr3_nt: TGTGCCAGTACTAACCGAGGACAGGGGACTAGGGGCAATGAGCAGTTCTTC
cdr3_length: 12; clone_size: NA; v_call: TRBV7-2; j_call: TRBJ1-2; d_call: NA; cdr3_aa: CASSLGGPGYTF; cdr3_nt: TGTGCCAGCAGCTTAGGGGGCCCCGGCTACACCTTC
cdr3_length: 16; clone_size: NA; v_call: TRBV5-1; j_call: TRBJ1-1; d_call: NA; cdr3_aa: CASSLIAATGSTEAFF; cdr3_nt: TGCGCCAGCAGCTTGATCGCGGCGACAGGATCCACTGAAGCTTTCTTT
cdr3_length: 13; clone_size: NA; v_call: TRBV30; j_call: TRBJ1-1; d_call: NA; cdr3_aa: CAWSQYKNTEAFF; cdr3_nt: TGTGCCTGGAGTCAGTATAAGAACACTGAAGCTTTCTTT
cdr3_length: 15; clone_size: few; v_call: TRBV4-2; j_call: TRBJ2-7; d_call: NA; cdr3_aa: CASSQGSGPSYEQYF; cdr3_nt: TGTGCCAGCAGCCAAGGTAGCGGTCCCTCCTACGAGCAGTACTTC
cdr3_length: 14; clone_size: NA; v_call: TRBV21-1; j_call: TRBJ1-1; d_call: NA; cdr3_aa: CANTGRDMHTEAFF; cdr3_nt: TGTGCCAACACGGGGAGGGACATGCACACTGAAGCTTTCTTT
cdr3_length: 15; clone_size: NA; v_call: TRBV10-3; j_call: TRBJ2-5; d_call: NA; cdr3_aa: CAIASVGAAQETQYF; cdr3_nt: TGTGCCATCGCCTCCGTGGGAGCGGCCCAAGAGACCCAGTACTTC
cdr3_length: 13; clone_size: NA; v_call: TRBV2; j_call: TRBJ2-7; d_call: NA; cdr3_aa: CASSDGLSYEQYF; cdr3_nt: TGTGCCAGCAGTGATGGCCTCTCCTACGAGCAGTACTTC
cdr3_length: 15; clone_size: NA; v_call: TRBV28; j_call: TRBJ1-5; d_call: TRBD1; cdr3_aa: CASSPAGQGGTPQHF; cdr3_nt: TGTGCCAGCAGTCCTGCCGGACAGGGCGGTACGCCCCAGCATTTT
cdr3_length: 13; clone_size: NA; v_call: TRBV18; j_call: TRBJ1-1; d_call: NA; cdr3_aa: CASSQTENTEAFF; cdr3_nt: TGTGCCAGCTCACAAACAGAGAACACTGAAGCTTTCTTT
cdr3_length: 15; clone_size: NA; v_call: TRBV2; j_call: TRBJ2-1; d_call: NA; cdr3_aa: CASRHASGQYNEQFF; cdr3_nt: TGTGCCAGCAGACACGCTAGCGGACAGTACAATGAGCAGTTCTTC
cdr3_length: 13; clone_size: once; v_call: TRBV6-5; j_call: TRBJ1-2; d_call: NA; cdr3_aa: CASSYLQNYGYTF; cdr3_nt: TGTGCCAGCAGTTACTTGCAGAACTATGGCTACACCTTC
cdr3_length: 15; clone_size: once; v_call: TRBV15; j_call: TRBJ2-1; d_call: TRBD2; cdr3_aa: CATVTSGNSYNEQFF; cdr3_nt: TGTGCCACCGTCACTAGCGGGAACTCCTACAATGAGCAGTTCTTC
cdr3_length: 16; clone_size: NA; v_call: TRBV30; j_call: TRBJ2-2; d_call: TRBD2; cdr3_aa: CASLRAGGPYTGELFF; cdr3_nt: TGTGCCTCCCTGAGGGCGGGAGGGCCTTACACCGGGGAGCTGTTTTTT
cdr3_length: 13; clone_size: once; v_call: TRBV18; j_call: TRBJ1-4; d_call: NA; cdr3_aa: CASSPSEVRGLFF; cdr3_nt: TGTGCCAGCTCACCATCCGAGGTCCGGGGACTGTTTTTT
cdr3_length: 13; clone_size: NA; v_call: TRBV6-5; j_call: TRBJ1-1; d_call: NA; cdr3_aa: CASGRGVNTEAFF; cdr3_nt: TGTGCCAGCGGGAGGGGGGTGAACACTGAAGCTTTCTTT
cdr3_length: 14; clone_size: once; v_call: TRBV5-6; j_call: TRBJ2-5; d_call: NA; cdr3_aa: CASSRSGALETQYF; cdr3_nt: TGTGCCAGCAGCCGATCGGGAGCTTTGGAGACCCAGTACTTC
cdr3_length: 13; clone_size: few; v_call: TRBV7-2; j_call: TRBJ2-5; d_call: NA; cdr3_aa: CASSSKKKETQYF; cdr3_nt: TGTGCCAGCAGCTCTAAAAAAAAAGAGACCCAGTACTTC
cdr3_length: 15; clone_size: NA; v_call: TRBV19; j_call: TRBJ1-5; d_call: NA; cdr3_aa: CASLHRRGGDQPQHF; cdr3_nt: TGTGCCAGTCTGCACCGACGGGGTGGCGATCAGCCCCAGCATTTT
cdr3_length: 14; clone_size: NA; v_call: TRBV11-1; j_call: TRBJ2-3; d_call: TRBD1; cdr3_aa: CASSFWTGGGTQYF; cdr3_nt: TGTGCCAGCAGCTTTTGGACAGGGGGCGGTACGCAGTATTTT
cdr3_length: 16; clone_size: NA; v_call: TRBV9; j_call: TRBJ2-7; d_call: TRBD2; cdr3_aa: CASSSHGAGGSYEQYF; cdr3_nt: TGTGCCAGCAGCTCTCATGGGGCGGGAGGGAGCTACGAGCAGTACTTC
cdr3_length: 14; clone_size: NA; v_call: TRBV24-1; j_call: TRBJ2-5; d_call: NA; cdr3_aa: CATSSVTYQETQYF; cdr3_nt: TGTGCCACCAGTTCGGTCACCTACCAAGAGACCCAGTACTTC
cdr3_length: 14; clone_size: NA; v_call: TRBV19; j_call: TRBJ2-7; d_call: TRBD2; cdr3_aa: CASSPGGTSWEQYF; cdr3_nt: TGTGCCAGTAGTCCGGGTGGGACTAGCTGGGAGCAGTACTTC
cdr3_length: 18; clone_size: NA; v_call: TRBV24-1; j_call: TRBJ1-2; d_call: TRBD1; cdr3_aa: CATSDFGRDRGANYGYTF; cdr3_nt: TGTGCCACCAGTGATTTCGGCCGGGACAGGGGGGCCAACTATGGCTACACCTTC
cdr3_length: 13; clone_size: once; v_call: TRBV29-1; j_call: TRBJ2-7; d_call: TRBD2; cdr3_aa: CSVVAGGSWEQYF; cdr3_nt: TGCAGCGTTGTAGCGGGAGGGTCTTGGGAGCAGTACTTC
cdr3_length: 13; clone_size: NA; v_call: TRBV29-1; j_call: TRBJ1-1; d_call: NA; cdr3_aa: CSAQHPTGTEAFF; cdr3_nt: TGCAGCGCCCAACACCCCACGGGGACTGAAGCTTTCTTT
cdr3_length: 16; clone_size: NA; v_call: TRBV18; j_call: TRBJ2-5; d_call: TRBD2; cdr3_aa: CASSTSLAGVRETQYF; cdr3_nt: TGTGCCAGCTCTACCAGCCTAGCGGGAGTAAGAGAGACCCAGTACTTC
cdr3_length: 15; clone_size: NA; v_call: TRBV6-6; j_call: TRBJ1-4; d_call: NA; cdr3_aa: CASLSVPSTNEKLFF; cdr3_nt: TGTGCCAGCCTGTCTGTCCCTTCAACTAATGAAAAACTGTTTTTT
cdr3_length: 11; clone_size: few; v_call: TRBV20-1; j_call: TRBJ1-3; d_call: NA; cdr3_aa: CSARDGNTIYF; cdr3_nt: TGCAGTGCTCGGGATGGAAACACCATATATTTT
cdr3_length: 20; clone_size: NA; v_call: TRBV12-5; j_call: TRBJ1-6; d_call: NA; cdr3_aa: CASGLVELGAADSTNSPLHF; cdr3_nt: TGTGCTAGTGGTTTGGTAGAACTGGGGGCCGCGGACAGTACAAATTCACCCCTCCACTTT
cdr3_length: 16; clone_size: NA; v_call: TRBV5-6; j_call: TRBJ1-6; d_call: NA; cdr3_aa: CASSLVQGIGKSPLHF; cdr3_nt: TGTGCCAGCAGCTTGGTTCAGGGGATAGGAAAATCACCCCTCCACTTT
cdr3_length: 20; clone_size: NA; v_call: TRBV5-1; j_call: TRBJ1-3; d_call: NA; cdr3_aa: CASSLGTASTHLASGNTIYF; cdr3_nt: TGCGCCAGCAGCTTGGGGACAGCCAGTACCCACCTCGCTTCTGGAAACACCATATATTTT
cdr3_length: 15; clone_size: NA; v_call: TRBV2; j_call: TRBJ2-3; d_call: TRBD2; cdr3_aa: CASSVSGGYTDTQYF; cdr3_nt: TGTGCCAGCAGTGTCAGCGGGGGGTACACAGATACGCAGTATTTT
cdr3_length: 16; clone_size: few; v_call: TRBV4-1; j_call: TRBJ2-7; d_call: TRBD1; cdr3_aa: CASSLFGQGADYEQYF; cdr3_nt: TGCGCCAGCAGCCTGTTTGGACAGGGGGCTGACTACGAGCAGTACTTC
cdr3_length: 14; clone_size: once; v_call: TRBV5-4; j_call: TRBJ2-1; d_call: TRBD1; cdr3_aa: CASSLAPGGAEQFF; cdr3_nt: TGTGCCAGCAGCTTGGCCCCAGGGGGCGCTGAGCAGTTCTTC
cdr3_length: 15; clone_size: NA; v_call: TRBV5-1; j_call: TRBJ2-4; d_call: TRBD1; cdr3_aa: CASSLGQGAKNIQYF; cdr3_nt: TGCGCCAGCAGCTTGGGACAGGGTGCCAAAAACATTCAGTACTTC
cdr3_length: 15; clone_size: NA; v_call: TRBV5-1; j_call: TRBJ2-1; d_call: NA; cdr3_aa: CASSRESGLFNEQFF; cdr3_nt: TGCGCCAGCAGCCGCGAGAGCGGGTTGTTCAATGAGCAGTTCTTC
cdr3_length: 15; clone_size: NA; v_call: TRBV4-3; j_call: TRBJ2-1; d_call: TRBD2; cdr3_aa: CASSQDLAGEDEQFF; cdr3_nt: TGCGCCAGCAGCCAAGATCTAGCGGGAGAGGATGAGCAGTTCTTC
cdr3_length: 13; clone_size: NA; v_call: TRBV29-1; j_call: TRBJ2-5; d_call: TRBD1; cdr3_aa: CSATQGAGETQYF; cdr3_nt: TGCAGCGCCACACAGGGGGCTGGAGAGACCCAGTACTTC